The 5 T cell receptor beta chains given below trace back to one sample, sequenced in a study of blood T cell repertoires in COVID-19. Assay: immunoSEQ multiplex PCR; the TCRdb copy retains only in-frame clones and omits some. The sample has about 130,000 clones; more than 70% are singletons. Sequencing used peripheral blood. These receptors originate from a woman in her sixties with acute or convalescent COVID-19.

The chain joins TRBV2 to TRBJ1-6, with a weak D call TRBD1 (5 bases). Germline V lookup: CDR1 SNHLY, CDR2 FYNNEI. The CDR3 spans 13 residues. V lost 8 bases to trimming and J lost 5 bases, with 10 bases between them. The CDR3: CASLSGHNSPLHF. CDR3 in DNA: TGTGCCAGCCTTTCAGGGCATAATTCACCCCTCCACTTT.

The chain is built from TRBV6-5 and TRBJ2-7, with D possibly TRBD2 on 6 matching bases. The V gene's germline CDR1 is MNHEY and CDR2 SVGAGI. The CDR3 runs to 13 residues. V was cut by 10 bases and J by 0 bases, with 13 bases left in between. The CDR3 DNA follows: TGTGCCACCGAGGGACTGAGCTCCTACGAGCAGTACTTC. Translating it yields CATEGLSSYEQYF.

As concerns this clone: The same CDR3 can be traced to other DNA sequences in this sample. J is TRBJ1-1 and V is TRBV29-1; D is unresolved. The CDR3 runs to 11 residues. CDR1 is SQVTM and CDR2 is ANQGSEA in the germline V gene. V lost 7 bases and J lost 1, with 7 bases in between. The CDR3 coding sequence is TGCAGCGGTAAACAGAACACTGAAGCTTTCTTT. It translates to CSGKQNTEAFF.

The chain links TRBV7-9 to TRBJ1-1; D possibly corresponds to TRBD1 (5 bases). Per germline, CDR1 SEHNR and CDR2 FQNEAQ (reference sequence). Trimming pared 6 bases from V and 2 bases from J, leaving 19 bases between. This CDR3 contains 16 residues. In nucleotides, the CDR3 is TGTGCCAGCAGATCCTGGGGGGGAGTGAGAAACACTGAAGCTTTCTTT. It encodes CASRSWGGVRNTEAFF.

The V and J genes are TRBV6-6 and TRBJ2-6; 10 positions match TRBD2. There are 16 residues in the CDR3. Germline V gene lookup returns CDR1 MNHNY and CDR2 SVGAGI (reference sequence). After removal of 5 bases from V and 4 bases from J, the junction contained 5 bases not matched to a gene. The CDR3 DNA reads as TGTGCCAGCAGTGGGACTAGCGTCTCAGGGGCCAACGTCCTGACTTTC. Translated: CASSGTSVSGANVLTF.